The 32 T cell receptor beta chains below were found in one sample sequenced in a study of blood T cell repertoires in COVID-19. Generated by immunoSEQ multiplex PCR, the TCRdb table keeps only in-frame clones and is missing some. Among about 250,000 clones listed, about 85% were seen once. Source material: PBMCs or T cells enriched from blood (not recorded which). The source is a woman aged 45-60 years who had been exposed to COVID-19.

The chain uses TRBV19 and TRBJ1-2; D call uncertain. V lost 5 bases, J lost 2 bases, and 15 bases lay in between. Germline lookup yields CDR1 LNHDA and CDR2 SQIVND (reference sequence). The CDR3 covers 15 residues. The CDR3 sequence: CASSEGGTRNYGYTF. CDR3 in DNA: TGTGCCAGTAGTGAGGGAGGCACCCGAAACTATGGCTACACCTTC.

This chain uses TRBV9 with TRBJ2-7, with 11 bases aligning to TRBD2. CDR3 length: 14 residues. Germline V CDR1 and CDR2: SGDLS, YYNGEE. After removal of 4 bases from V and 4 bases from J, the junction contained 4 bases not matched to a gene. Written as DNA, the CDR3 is TGTGCCAGCAGCCCCCGGACTAGCGGGTACGAGCAGTACTTC. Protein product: CASSPRTSGYEQYF.

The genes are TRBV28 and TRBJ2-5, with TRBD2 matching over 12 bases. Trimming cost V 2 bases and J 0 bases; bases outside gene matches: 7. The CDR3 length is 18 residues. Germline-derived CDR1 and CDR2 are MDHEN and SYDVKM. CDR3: CASSLVLAGGQYQETQYF. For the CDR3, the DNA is TGTGCCAGCAGTTTAGTACTAGCGGGGGGCCAGTACCAAGAGACCCAGTACTTC.

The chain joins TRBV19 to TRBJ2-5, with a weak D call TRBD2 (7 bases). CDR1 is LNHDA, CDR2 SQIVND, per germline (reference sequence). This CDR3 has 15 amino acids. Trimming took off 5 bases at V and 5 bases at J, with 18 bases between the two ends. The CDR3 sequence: CASSPVGGAGETQYF. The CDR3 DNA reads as TGTGCCAGTAGTCCCGTTGGGGGGGCAGGGGAGACCCAGTACTTC.

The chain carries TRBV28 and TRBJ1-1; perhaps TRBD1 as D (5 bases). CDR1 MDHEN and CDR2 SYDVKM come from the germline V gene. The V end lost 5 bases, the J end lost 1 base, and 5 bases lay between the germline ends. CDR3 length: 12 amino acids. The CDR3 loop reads CASSQGNTEAFF. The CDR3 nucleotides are TGTGCCAGCAGTCAGGGGAACACTGAAGCTTTCTTT.

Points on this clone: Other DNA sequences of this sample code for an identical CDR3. For the CDR3, the DNA is TGTGCCAGCAGCTTGGGCAGCTCCTATGGCTACACCTTC. Translated, it gives CASSLGSSYGYTF. V gene TRBV7-9 combines with J gene TRBJ1-2; D is undetermined. CDR3 length: 13 amino acids. V gave up 3 bases and J gave up 4 bases, with 9 bases separating them. From germline, CDR1 is SEHNR and CDR2 FQNEAQ (reference sequence).

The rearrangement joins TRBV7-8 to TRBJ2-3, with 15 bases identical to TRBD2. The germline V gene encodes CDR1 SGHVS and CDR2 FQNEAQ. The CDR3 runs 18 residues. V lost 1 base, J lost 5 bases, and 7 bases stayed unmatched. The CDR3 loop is CASSLVGLAGGRVDTQYF. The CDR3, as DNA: TGTGCCAGCAGCTTAGTCGGACTAGCGGGGGGGCGCGTAGATACGCAGTATTTT.

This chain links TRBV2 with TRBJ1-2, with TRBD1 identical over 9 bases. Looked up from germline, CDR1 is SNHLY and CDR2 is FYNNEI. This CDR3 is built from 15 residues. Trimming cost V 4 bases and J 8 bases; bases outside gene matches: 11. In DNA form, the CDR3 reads TGTGCCAGCAGTGCCTCTTTACAGGGGGCCGGGGGCTACACCTTC. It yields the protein CASSASLQGAGGYTF.

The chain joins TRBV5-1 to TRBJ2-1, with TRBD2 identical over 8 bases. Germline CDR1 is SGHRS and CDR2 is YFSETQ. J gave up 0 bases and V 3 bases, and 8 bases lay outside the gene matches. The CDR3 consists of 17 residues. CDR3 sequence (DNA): TGCGCCAGCAGCTCCCCGGGGGGGGAGGCCTCCTACAATGAGCAGTTCTTC. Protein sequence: CASSSPGGEASYNEQFF.

In DNA form, the CDR3 reads TGTGCCAGCAGCTTCGGGGAGGGGAACTATGGCTACACCTTC. This translates into CASSFGEGNYGYTF. The chain carries TRBV7-9 and TRBJ1-2; tentative D call: TRBD1 (5 bases). V lost 3 bases and J lost 2, with 10 bases in between. This CDR3 region has 14 residues. Germline-derived CDR1 and CDR2 are SEHNR and FQNEAQ (reference sequence).

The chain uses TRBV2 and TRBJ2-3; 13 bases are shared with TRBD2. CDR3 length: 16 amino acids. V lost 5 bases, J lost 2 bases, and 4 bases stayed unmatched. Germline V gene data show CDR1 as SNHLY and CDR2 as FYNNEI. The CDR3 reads CASSPGTSGVTDTQYF. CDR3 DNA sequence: TGTGCCAGCAGTCCCGGGACTAGCGGGGTCACAGATACGCAGTATTTT.

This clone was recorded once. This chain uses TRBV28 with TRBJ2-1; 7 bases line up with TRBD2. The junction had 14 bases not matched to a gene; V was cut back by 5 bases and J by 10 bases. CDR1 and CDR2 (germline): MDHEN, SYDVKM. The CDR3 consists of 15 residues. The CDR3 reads CASSLLADPSEEQFF. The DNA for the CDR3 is TGTGCCAGCAGTCTTCTAGCGGACCCGTCTGAGGAGCAGTTCTTC.

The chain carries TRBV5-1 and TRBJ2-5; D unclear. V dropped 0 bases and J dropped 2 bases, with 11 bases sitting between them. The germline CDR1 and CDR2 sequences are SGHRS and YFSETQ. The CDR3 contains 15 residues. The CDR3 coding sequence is TGCGCCAGCAGCTTGGCCAGTGGCAGGCAAGAGACCCAGTACTTC. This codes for CASSLASGRQETQYF.

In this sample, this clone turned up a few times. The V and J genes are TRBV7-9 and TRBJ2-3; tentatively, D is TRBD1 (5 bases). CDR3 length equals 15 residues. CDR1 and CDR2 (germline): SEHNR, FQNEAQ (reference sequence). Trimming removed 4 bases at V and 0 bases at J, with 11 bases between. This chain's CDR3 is CASSSRQLSTDTQYF. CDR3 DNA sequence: TGTGCCAGCAGCTCGAGACAGTTAAGCACAGATACGCAGTATTTT. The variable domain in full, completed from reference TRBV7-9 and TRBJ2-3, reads DTGVSQNPRHKITKRGQNVTFRCDPISEHNRLYWYRQTLGQGPEFLTYFQNEAQLEKSRLLSDRFSAERPKGSFSTLEIQRTEQGDSAMYLCASSSRQLSTDTQYFGPGTRLTVL.

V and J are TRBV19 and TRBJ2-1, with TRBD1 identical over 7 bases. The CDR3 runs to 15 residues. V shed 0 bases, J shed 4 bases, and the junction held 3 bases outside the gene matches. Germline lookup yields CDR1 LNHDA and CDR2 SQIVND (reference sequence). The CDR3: CASSIDSTGYNEQFF. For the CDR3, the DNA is TGTGCCAGTAGTATAGATTCGACAGGGTACAATGAGCAGTTCTTC.

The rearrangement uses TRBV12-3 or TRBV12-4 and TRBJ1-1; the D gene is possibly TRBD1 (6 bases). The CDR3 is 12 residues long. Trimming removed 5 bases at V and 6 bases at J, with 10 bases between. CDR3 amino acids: CASSRGAPEAFF. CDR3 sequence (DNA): TGTGCCAGCAGTCGGGGGGCGCCTGAAGCTTTCTTT.

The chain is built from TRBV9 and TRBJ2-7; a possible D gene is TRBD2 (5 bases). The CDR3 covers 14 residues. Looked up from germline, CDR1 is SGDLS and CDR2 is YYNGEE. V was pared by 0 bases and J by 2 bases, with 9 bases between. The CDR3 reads CASSVGPSTYEQYF. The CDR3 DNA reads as TGTGCCAGCAGCGTAGGTCCTAGCACCTACGAGCAGTACTTC.

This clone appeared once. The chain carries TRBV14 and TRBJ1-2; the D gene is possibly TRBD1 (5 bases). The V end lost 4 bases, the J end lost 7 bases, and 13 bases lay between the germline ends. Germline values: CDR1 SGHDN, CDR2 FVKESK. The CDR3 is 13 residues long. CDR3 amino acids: CASSPQGTSGYTF. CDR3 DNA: TGTGCCAGCAGCCCCCAGGGAACGTCTGGCTACACCTTC.

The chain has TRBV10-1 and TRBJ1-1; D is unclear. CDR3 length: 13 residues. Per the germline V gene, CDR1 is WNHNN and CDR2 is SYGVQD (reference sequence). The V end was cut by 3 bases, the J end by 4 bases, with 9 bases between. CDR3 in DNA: TGCGCCAGCAGTGACGGCGGTCCCACTGAAGCTTTCTTT. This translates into CASSDGGPTEAFF.

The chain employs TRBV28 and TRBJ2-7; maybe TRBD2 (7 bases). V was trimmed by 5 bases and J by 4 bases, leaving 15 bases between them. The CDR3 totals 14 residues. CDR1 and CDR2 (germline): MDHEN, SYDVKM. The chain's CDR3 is CASSHHGGAYEQYF. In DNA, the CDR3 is TGTGCCAGCAGTCATCATGGGGGGGCGTACGAGCAGTACTTC.

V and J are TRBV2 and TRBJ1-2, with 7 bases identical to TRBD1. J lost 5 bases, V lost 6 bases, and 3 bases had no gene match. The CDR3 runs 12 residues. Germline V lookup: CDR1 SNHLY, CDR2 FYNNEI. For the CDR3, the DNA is TGTGCCAGCAGGGCACAGGGGTATGGCTACACCTTC. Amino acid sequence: CASRAQGYGYTF.

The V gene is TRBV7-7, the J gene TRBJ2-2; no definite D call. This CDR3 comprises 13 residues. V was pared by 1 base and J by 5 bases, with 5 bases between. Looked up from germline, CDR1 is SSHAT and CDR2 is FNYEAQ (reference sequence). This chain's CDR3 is CASSLGATGELFF. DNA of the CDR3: TGTGCCAGCAGCTTAGGGGCAACCGGGGAGCTGTTTTTT. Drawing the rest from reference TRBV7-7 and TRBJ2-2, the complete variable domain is GAGVSQSPRYKVTKRGQDVTLRCDPISSHATLYWYQQALGQGPEFLTYFNYEAQPDKSGLPSDRFSAERPEGSISTLTIQRTEQRDSAMYRCASSLGATGELFFGEGSRLTVL.

The DNA for the CDR3 is TGTGCCAGCAGTTTACCGCGTCCGGTAGCTTTCTTT. This gives the protein CASSLPRPVAFF. The rearrangement uses TRBV27 and TRBJ1-1; the D is unclear. Germline loops: CDR1 MNHEY, CDR2 SMNVEV (reference sequence). This CDR3 region has 12 residues. V lost 2 bases, J lost 10 bases, and 11 bases lay in between.

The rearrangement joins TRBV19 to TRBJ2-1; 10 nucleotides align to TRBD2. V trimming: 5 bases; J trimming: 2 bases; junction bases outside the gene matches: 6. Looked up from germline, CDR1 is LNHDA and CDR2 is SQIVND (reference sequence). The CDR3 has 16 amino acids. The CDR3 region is CASSFSGLAPYNEQFF. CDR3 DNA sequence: TGTGCCAGTAGTTTTTCGGGACTAGCGCCCTACAATGAGCAGTTCTTC.

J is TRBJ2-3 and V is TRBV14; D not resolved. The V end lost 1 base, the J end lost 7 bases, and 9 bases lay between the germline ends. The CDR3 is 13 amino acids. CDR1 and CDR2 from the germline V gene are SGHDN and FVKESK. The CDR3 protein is CASSQASKNTQYF. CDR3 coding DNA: TGTGCCAGCAGCCAAGCCTCTAAAAATACGCAGTATTTT.

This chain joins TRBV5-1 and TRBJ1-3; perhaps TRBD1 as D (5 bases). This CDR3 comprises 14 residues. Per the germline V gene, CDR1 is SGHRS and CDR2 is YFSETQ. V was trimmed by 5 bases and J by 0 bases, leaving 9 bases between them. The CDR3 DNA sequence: TGCGCCAGCAGATCGACAGACTCTGGAAACACCATATATTTT. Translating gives CASRSTDSGNTIYF.

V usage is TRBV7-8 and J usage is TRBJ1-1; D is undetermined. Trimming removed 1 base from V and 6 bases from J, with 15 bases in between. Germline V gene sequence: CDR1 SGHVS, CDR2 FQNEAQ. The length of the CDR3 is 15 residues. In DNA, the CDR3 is TGTGCCAGCAGCTTAGGCCGACATCCCGGGGCTGAAGCTTTCTTT. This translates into CASSLGRHPGAEAFF.

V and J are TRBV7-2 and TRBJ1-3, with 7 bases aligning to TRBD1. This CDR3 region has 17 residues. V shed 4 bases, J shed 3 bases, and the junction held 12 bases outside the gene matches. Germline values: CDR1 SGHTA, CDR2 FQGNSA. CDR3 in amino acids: CASSSIRTGLVGNTIYF. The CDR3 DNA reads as TGTGCCAGCAGCTCGATACGGACAGGTTTAGTTGGAAACACCATATATTTT.

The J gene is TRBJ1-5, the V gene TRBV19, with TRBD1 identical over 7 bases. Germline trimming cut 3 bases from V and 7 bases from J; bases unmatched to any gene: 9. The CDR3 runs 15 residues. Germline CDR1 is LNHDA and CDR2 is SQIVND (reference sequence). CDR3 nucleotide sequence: TGTGCCAGTAGTATTTGGAGACAGGGAAGACAGCCCCAGCATTTT. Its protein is CASSIWRQGRQPQHF.

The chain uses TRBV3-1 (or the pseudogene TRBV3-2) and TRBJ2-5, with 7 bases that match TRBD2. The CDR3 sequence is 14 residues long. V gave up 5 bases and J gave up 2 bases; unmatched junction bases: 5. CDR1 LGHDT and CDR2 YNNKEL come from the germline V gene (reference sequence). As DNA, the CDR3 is TGTGCCAGCAGCTATAGAGCGGGGCAAGAGACCCAGTACTTC. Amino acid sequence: CASSYRAGQETQYF.

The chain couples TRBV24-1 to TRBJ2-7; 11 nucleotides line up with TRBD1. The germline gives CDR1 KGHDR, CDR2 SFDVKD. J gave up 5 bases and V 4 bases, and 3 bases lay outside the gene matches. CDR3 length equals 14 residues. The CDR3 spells CATSDQDRGHEQYF. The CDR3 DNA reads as TGTGCCACCAGTGACCAGGACAGGGGGCACGAGCAGTACTTC.

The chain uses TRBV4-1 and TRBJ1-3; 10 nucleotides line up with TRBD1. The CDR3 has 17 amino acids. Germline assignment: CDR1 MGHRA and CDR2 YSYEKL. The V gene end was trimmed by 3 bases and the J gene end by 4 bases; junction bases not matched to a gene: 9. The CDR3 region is CASSQVAGTGEGNTIYF. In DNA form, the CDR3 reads TGCGCCAGCAGCCAGGTGGCCGGGACAGGGGAAGGAAACACCATATATTTT.